This TCR beta chain was identified in a study of beta chain features in type 1 diabetes. Sequencing targeted expressed TCRB transcripts, as all isolated RNA had been reverse transcribed. The data were produced by immunoSEQ multiplex PCR, yet TCRdb's version contains in-frame clones alone and is incomplete. The table includes 450,000 to 600,000 clones, about 29% detected once. Findings of the study overall: Researchers reported that naive, central memory and Treg TCRB repertoires appeared more similar in patients than in healthy donors.

In the case of this clone: Its antigen is not identified. One end of the junction fails to match germline, which may point to a read error.

The CDR3 sequence is 15 residues long. Germline V gene data show CDR1 as SSHAT and CDR2 as FNYEAQ (reference sequence). This chain links TRBV7-7 with TRBJ2-3, with a weak D call TRBD1 (5 bases). This TCR derives from a man aged 18-30 years in good health. The sample comprised naive CD4+ T cells from blood. CDR3 sequence: CASSLSPQGPDTQYF. The CDR3 coding sequence is TGTGCTAGCAGCTTATCCCCTCAGGGCCCAGATACGCAGTATTTT.